This T cell receptor (beta chain) is drawn from a study of regulatory T cells in long-lasting Graves disease. iRepertoire HTBI primers and Arm-PCR of CDR3 regions built TCR beta libraries. In the source study's methods: Across the samples, identification revealed some 59 TRBV and about 13 TRBJ segments. MiXCR was run by TCRdb on the multiplex PCR reads, yielding one entry per CDR3 protein. In this record, the V and J calls reflect TCRdb's handling and not the investigators' own analysis. The sample holds a few hundred thousand distinct CDR3 sequences, approximately 18% seen once. Specified time point: newly diagnosed GD, antithyroid drugs for less than 3 months. Making the TCR library involved RNA that had been extracted from PBMCs. The source of the patients was an endocrinology department in Xi'an, China. In its sample, this clonotype was seen many times. These data were likewise used in another study, on T cells in Graves' hyperthyroidism and ophthalmopathy. Per that study: Absent ophthalmopathy progression within 18 months defined stable Graves' hyperthyroidism.

The source of this sequence is a woman aged 25 to 39 with Graves disease. Sequencing used peripheral blood mononuclear cells (PBMCs), obtained at new diagnosis, from a patient treated with antithyroid drugs.

As DNA, the CDR3 is TGCGCCAGTGCGAAACTAAGGGACAGGTCGCAAAATGAGCAGTTCTTC. It specifies CASAKLRDRSQNEQFF. The chain recombines TRBV5-1 with TRBJ2-1, with TRBD1 identical over 8 bases. Germline V gene lookup returns CDR1 SGHRS and CDR2 YFSETQ. V was clipped by 8 bases and J by 7 bases; unmatched bases: 17. The CDR3 loop spans 16 amino acids.